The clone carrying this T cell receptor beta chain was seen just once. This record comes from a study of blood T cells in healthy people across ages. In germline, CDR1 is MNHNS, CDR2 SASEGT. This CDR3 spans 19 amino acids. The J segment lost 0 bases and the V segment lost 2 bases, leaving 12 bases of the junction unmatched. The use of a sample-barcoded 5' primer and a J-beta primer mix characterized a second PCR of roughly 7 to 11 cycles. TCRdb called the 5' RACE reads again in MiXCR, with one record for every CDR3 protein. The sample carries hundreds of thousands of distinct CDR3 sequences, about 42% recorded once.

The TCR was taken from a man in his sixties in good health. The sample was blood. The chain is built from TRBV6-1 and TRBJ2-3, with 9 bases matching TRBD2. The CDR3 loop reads CASSESVEGSGGSTDTQYF. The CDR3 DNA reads TGTGCCAGCAGTGAATCGGTGGAGGGTAGCGGGGGTAGCACAGATACGCAGTATTTT.